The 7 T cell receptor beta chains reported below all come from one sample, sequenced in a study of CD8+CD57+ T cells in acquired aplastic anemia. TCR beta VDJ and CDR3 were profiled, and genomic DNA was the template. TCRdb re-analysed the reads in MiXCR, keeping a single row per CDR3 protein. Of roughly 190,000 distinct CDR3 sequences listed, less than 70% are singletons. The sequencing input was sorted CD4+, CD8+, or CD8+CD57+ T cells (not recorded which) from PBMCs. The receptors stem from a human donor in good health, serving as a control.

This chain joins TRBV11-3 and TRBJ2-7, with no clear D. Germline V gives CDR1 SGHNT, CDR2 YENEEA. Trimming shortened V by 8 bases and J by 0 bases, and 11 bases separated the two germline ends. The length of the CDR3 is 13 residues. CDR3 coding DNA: TGTGCCAGCCGAGGCGGTAACTCCTACGAGCAGTACTTC. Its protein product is CASRGGNSYEQYF. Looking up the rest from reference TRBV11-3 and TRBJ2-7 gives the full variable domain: EAGVVQSPRYKIIEKKQPVAFWCNPISGHNTLYWYLQNLGQGPELLIRYENEEAVDDSQLPKDRFSAERLKGVDSTLKIQPAELGDSAVYLCASRGGNSYEQYFGPGTRLTVT.

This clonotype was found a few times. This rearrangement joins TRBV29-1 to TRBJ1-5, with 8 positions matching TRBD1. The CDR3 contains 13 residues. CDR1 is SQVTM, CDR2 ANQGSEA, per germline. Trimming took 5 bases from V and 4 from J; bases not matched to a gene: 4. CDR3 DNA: TGCAGCGTTACTGACAGGGGAAATCAGCCCCAGCATTTT. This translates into CSVTDRGNQPQHF.

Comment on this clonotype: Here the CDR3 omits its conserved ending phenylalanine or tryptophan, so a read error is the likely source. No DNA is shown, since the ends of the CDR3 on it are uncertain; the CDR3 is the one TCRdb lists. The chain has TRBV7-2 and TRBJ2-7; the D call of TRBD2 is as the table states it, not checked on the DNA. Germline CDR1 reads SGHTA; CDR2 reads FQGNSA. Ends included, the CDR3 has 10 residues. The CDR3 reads CASSLGYAGG.

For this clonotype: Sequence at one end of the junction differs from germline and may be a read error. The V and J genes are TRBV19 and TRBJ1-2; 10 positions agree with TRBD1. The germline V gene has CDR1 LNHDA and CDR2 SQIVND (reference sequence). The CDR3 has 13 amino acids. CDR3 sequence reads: CAGSGTGASGYTF. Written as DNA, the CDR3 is TGTGCCGGTAGTGGGACAGGGGCTAGTGGCTACACCTTC.

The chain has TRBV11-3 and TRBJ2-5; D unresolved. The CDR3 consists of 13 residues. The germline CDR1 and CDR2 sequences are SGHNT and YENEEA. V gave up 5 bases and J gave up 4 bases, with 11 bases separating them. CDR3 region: CASSLHLGETQYF. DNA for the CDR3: TGTGCCAGCAGCCTCCACTTGGGAGAGACCCAGTACTTC.

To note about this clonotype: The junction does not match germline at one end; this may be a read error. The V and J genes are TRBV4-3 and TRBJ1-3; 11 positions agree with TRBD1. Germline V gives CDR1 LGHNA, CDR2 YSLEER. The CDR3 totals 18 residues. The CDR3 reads CAGSPYGQGADSGNTIYF. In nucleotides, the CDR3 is TGCGCCGGCAGCCCCTATGGACAGGGGGCCGACTCTGGAAACACCATATATTTT.

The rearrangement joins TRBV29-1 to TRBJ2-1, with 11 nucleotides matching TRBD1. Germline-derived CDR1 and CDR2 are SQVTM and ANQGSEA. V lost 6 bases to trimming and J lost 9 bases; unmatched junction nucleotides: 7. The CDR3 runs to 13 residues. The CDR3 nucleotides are TGCAGCGTGGACAGGGGGCAGATTACTGAGCAGTTCTTC. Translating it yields CSVDRGQITEQFF.